The entry below describes one T cell receptor (beta chain). Antigen: not known. Libraries were prepared by immunoSEQ multiplex PCR; TCRdb keeps only in-frame clonotypes and omits some of them. The sample holds tens of thousands of clones, roughly nine tenths seen once. V was pared by 3 bases and J by 4 bases, with 4 bases of the junction left unmatched. The CDR3 contains 14 residues. CDR1 is MGHDK and CDR2 is SYGVNS in the germline V gene. The data are from a study of OX40 agonist ivuxolimab in advanced cancers. Findings and caveats of the study: Relative to CD4+ cells, CD8+ T cells on average had more expanded clones.

The V and J genes are TRBV25-1 and TRBJ2-3; 7 bases are shared with TRBD2. This specimen was CD4+ or CD8+ T cells sorted from blood, taken in a trial of the OX40 agonist ivuxolimab. This TCR was sampled from an adult with an advanced solid tumor such as melanoma, head and neck, liver or kidney cancer. In DNA, the CDR3 is TGTGCCAGCAGTGATCACGGGAGGTCAGATACGCAGTATTTT. It specifies CASSDHGRSDTQYF. The entire variable domain, with the rest obtained from reference TRBV25-1 and TRBJ2-3, is as follows: EADIYQTPRYLVIGTGKKITLECSQTMGHDKMYWYQQDPGMELHLIHYSYGVNSTEKGDLSSESTVSRIRTEHFPLTLESARPSHTSQYLCASSDHGRSDTQYFGPGTRLTVL.